These 18 T cell receptor beta chains were all obtained from the same sample, sequenced in a study of cytomegalovirus exposure and HLA in healthy donors (dated by TCRdb to the late 2010s). The library came from the immunoSEQ multiplex PCR assay. For the multiplex PCR, a mixture combining 60 forward primers for TCR Vbeta segments and 13 reverse primers for TCR Jbeta segments was used. This immuneACCESS table, as held by TCRdb, lists in-frame sequences with V and J called but not all clones. Of the missing ones, under half trace to an unresolved V gene in checked studies; the others have no known cause. The sample table lists under 200,000 clones, 81% of them with a count of one. 3.4% of the sample rests with the top ten. The specimen was PBMCs. These receptors all come from a middle-aged man in good health and CMV-seropositive.

The V and J genes are TRBV6-1 and TRBJ2-3; 8 nucleotides agree with TRBD1. The CDR3 has 15 residues. Germline V lookup: CDR1 MNHNS, CDR2 SASEGT. V lost 5 bases and J lost 6; bases outside the gene matches: 10. CDR3 in amino acids: CASSFQGANFDTQYF. The CDR3 DNA reads as TGTGCCAGCAGTTTTCAGGGGGCAAATTTTGATACGCAGTATTTT.

V gene TRBV7-9 combines with J gene TRBJ1-2; 9 bases map to TRBD1. Germline-derived CDR1 and CDR2 are SEHNR and FQNEAQ (reference sequence). The J segment lost 2 bases and the V segment lost 1 base, leaving 2 bases of the junction unmatched. The CDR3 runs to 15 residues. CDR3 nucleotide sequence: TGTGCCAGCAGCTTAGAAGGACAGGGGAACTATGGCTACACCTTC. It yields the protein CASSLEGQGNYGYTF.

V is TRBV15 and J is TRBJ2-3, with 7 bases fitting TRBD2. Trimming removed 0 bases from V and 9 bases from J; junction bases left unmatched: 3. This CDR3 comprises 13 residues. Germline V CDR1 and CDR2: LNHNV, YYDKDF (reference sequence). The CDR3 sequence is CATSREVGGTQYF. The DNA of the CDR3 is TGTGCCACCAGCAGAGAGGTGGGAGGGACGCAGTATTTT.

This clone turned up a few times. The V gene is TRBV9, the J gene TRBJ2-4; the D is unclear. CDR3 length: 14 amino acids. Trimming cost V 1 base and J 7 bases, with 12 bases left between them. The germline gives CDR1 SGDLS, CDR2 YYNGEE. Here the CDR3 reads CASSVWPGSNIQYF. The CDR3 DNA sequence: TGTGCCAGCAGCGTATGGCCCGGGTCGAACATTCAGTACTTC.

The chain employs TRBV2 and TRBJ1-2; TRBD1 might be the D (5 bases). Trimming took 5 bases from V and 5 from J, leaving 21 bases between them. This CDR3 comprises 16 residues. Germline CDR1 reads SNHLY; CDR2 reads FYNNEI. CDR3 DNA sequence: TGTGCCAGCAGTCCTTCGACAGTGAAGCGATCTTATGGCTACACCTTC. It codes for CASSPSTVKRSYGYTF.

CDR3 protein: CASTGLGNEKLFF. The CDR3 DNA reads as TGTGCCAGCACAGGTCTCGGTAATGAAAAACTGTTTTTT. This chain links TRBV5-6 with TRBJ1-4; D not certain. The V gene lost 6 bases and the J gene lost 4 bases, with 10 bases spanning the gap. CDR3 size: 13 residues. Germline-derived CDR1 and CDR2 are SGHDT and YYEEEE.

This clone occurred once. The genes are TRBV6-5 and TRBJ2-7; 7 nucleotides align to TRBD1. J lost 4 bases, V lost 5 bases, and 5 bases had no gene match. CDR3 size: 13 residues. From germline, CDR1 is MNHEY and CDR2 SVGAGI. This chain's CDR3 is CASSANRGYEQYF. In DNA, the CDR3 is TGTGCCAGCAGTGCTAACAGGGGTTACGAGCAGTACTTC.

The V and J genes are TRBV28 and TRBJ2-7; 11 nucleotides line up with TRBD1. The ends lost 5 bases at V and 6 bases at J; junction bases unmatched: 6. The V gene's germline CDR1 is MDHEN and CDR2 SYDVKM. The length of the CDR3 is 14 residues. CDR3 nucleotides: TGTGCCAGCAGTCAATCCGGGACAGGGGGCGAGCAGTACTTC. It encodes CASSQSGTGGEQYF.

This clone was found a few times. The chain has TRBV5-6 and TRBJ2-1, with a weak D call TRBD1 (5 bases). Deletions cut 2 bases from V and 4 bases from J, with 16 bases between. CDR1 and CDR2 from the germline V gene are SGHDT and YYEEEE. The CDR3 runs to 16 residues. The chain's CDR3 is CASSFWTPKFYNEQFF. The CDR3 DNA sequence: TGTGCCAGCAGCTTCTGGACACCTAAATTTTACAATGAGCAGTTCTTC.

CDR3: CASSTGTGQATQYF. The CDR3 nucleotides read TGTGCCAGCAGCACCGGGACAGGGCAGGCGACCCAGTACTTC. This chain links TRBV27 with TRBJ2-5; 9 positions agree with TRBD1. CDR1 is MNHEY and CDR2 is SMNVEV in the germline V gene (reference sequence). Germline trimming cut 6 bases from V and 7 bases from J; bases unmatched to any gene: 9. The CDR3 spans 14 residues.

This chain links TRBV27 with TRBJ2-3; maybe TRBD2 (5 bases). Germline V CDR1 and CDR2: MNHEY, SMNVEV (reference sequence). V was pared by 11 bases and J by 2 bases, with 14 bases between. The CDR3 length is 13 residues. The CDR3 loop is CAAVEADTDTQYF. CDR3 nucleotide sequence: TGTGCCGCCGTTGAAGCGGACACAGATACGCAGTATTTT.

In DNA, the CDR3 is TGTGCCAGCAGCCTAGGACTAGCGGCCCCGCAAGAGACCCAGTACTTC. Protein product: CASSLGLAAPQETQYF. The V gene is TRBV5-4, the J gene TRBJ2-5; 10 positions match TRBD2. Germline CDR1 is SGHNT and CDR2 is YYREEE (reference sequence). The CDR3 runs to 16 residues. After removal of 4 bases from V and 2 bases from J, the junction contained 8 bases not matched to a gene.

This chain links TRBV28 with TRBJ2-5, with 7 bases fitting TRBD2. Trimming at V came to 3 bases and at J to 1 base, leaving 8 bases not matched to a gene. This CDR3 is built from 16 residues. The germline gives CDR1 MDHEN, CDR2 SYDVKM. The CDR3 DNA reads as TGTGCCAGCAGTTTTTCCCCCAGCGGGATCCAAGAGACCCAGTACTTC. This encodes CASSFSPSGIQETQYF.

This clone was detected only a few times. The chain links TRBV7-9 to TRBJ1-1, with TRBD1 identical over 7 bases. CDR3 length: 15 residues. Germline V gene data show CDR1 as SEHNR and CDR2 as FQNEAQ (reference sequence). The V gene end was trimmed by 4 bases and the J gene end by 0 bases; junction bases not matched to a gene: 5. The chain's CDR3 is CASSSRDSMNTEAFF. The CDR3 DNA reads as TGTGCCAGCAGCTCCCGGGACAGCATGAACACTGAAGCTTTCTTT.

The genes are TRBV14 and TRBJ1-6; TRBD1 matches at 9 bases. Looked up from germline, CDR1 is SGHDN and CDR2 is FVKESK. The CDR3 runs to 15 residues. The trim removed 8 bases at V and 6 bases at J, leaving 8 bases unmatched. CDR3 nucleotide sequence: TGTGCCAGCGGAAGGTCGGGACAGGGTAATTCACCCCTCCACTTT. Protein: CASGRSGQGNSPLHF.

This clone is labeled hyperexpanded. V usage is TRBV14 and J usage is TRBJ2-1; perhaps TRBD1 as D (6 bases). The V gene's germline CDR1 is SGHDN and CDR2 FVKESK. The CDR3 spans 14 residues. V dropped 4 bases and J dropped 8 bases, with 15 bases sitting between them. The CDR3 DNA reads TGTGCCAGCAGCCTTTGGGGGCTAGCATATGAGCAGTTCTTC. As protein: CASSLWGLAYEQFF.

The V gene is TRBV11-1, the J gene TRBJ2-5, with 7 bases matching TRBD1. Germline V gives CDR1 SGHAT, CDR2 FQDESV (reference sequence). V trimming: 1 base; J trimming: 4 bases; junction bases outside the gene matches: 6. The CDR3 loop spans 15 amino acids. CDR3: CASSLETGSGETQYF. The CDR3 coding sequence is TGTGCCAGCAGCTTAGAGACAGGGTCTGGAGAGACCCAGTACTTC.

The chain is built from TRBV5-5 and TRBJ1-5; tentative D call: TRBD1 (6 bases). Per the germline V gene, CDR1 is SGHKS and CDR2 is YYEKEE (reference sequence). The CDR3 loop spans 18 amino acids. Trimming pared 4 bases from V and 0 bases from J, leaving 20 bases between. The CDR3 sequence is CASSPQGFGSYSNQPQHF. The CDR3 bases are TGTGCCAGCAGCCCACAGGGATTTGGATCCTATAGCAATCAGCCCCAGCATTTT.